These 2 T cell receptor beta chains were all obtained from the same sample, sequenced in a study of cytomegalovirus exposure and HLA in healthy donors. A multiplex PCR was run with 60 Vbeta primers and 13 Jbeta primers. TCRdb's table, derived via immunoSEQ multiplex PCR, lists solely in-frame clones and lacks some. Here the sample spans 100,000 or so clones, 65% to 80% being singletons. The sample comprised PBMCs. The receptors originated from a man between 25 and 39 years old in good health and CMV-seropositive.

Remarks on this clone: This specimen includes other DNA sequences encoding the same CDR3. V gene TRBV2 combines with J gene TRBJ1-5; 8 bases align to TRBD1. The CDR3 loop spans 13 amino acids. V shed 6 bases and J 2 bases; nucleotides not matched to a gene: 0. Per the germline V gene, CDR1 is SNHLY and CDR2 is FYNNEI. This chain's CDR3 is CASRTGGNQPQHF. DNA for the CDR3: TGTGCCAGCAGGACAGGGGGCAATCAGCCCCAGCATTTT.

This chain joins TRBV5-6 and TRBJ1-2; D remains ambiguous. The CDR3 is 13 residues long. Germline CDR1 SGHDT, CDR2 YYEEEE. Trimming shortened V by 4 bases and J by 4 bases, and 11 bases separated the two germline ends. In nucleotides, the CDR3 is TGTGCCAGCAGCCCGAGAGGGTTCTATGGCTACACCTTC. Amino acid sequence: CASSPRGFYGYTF.